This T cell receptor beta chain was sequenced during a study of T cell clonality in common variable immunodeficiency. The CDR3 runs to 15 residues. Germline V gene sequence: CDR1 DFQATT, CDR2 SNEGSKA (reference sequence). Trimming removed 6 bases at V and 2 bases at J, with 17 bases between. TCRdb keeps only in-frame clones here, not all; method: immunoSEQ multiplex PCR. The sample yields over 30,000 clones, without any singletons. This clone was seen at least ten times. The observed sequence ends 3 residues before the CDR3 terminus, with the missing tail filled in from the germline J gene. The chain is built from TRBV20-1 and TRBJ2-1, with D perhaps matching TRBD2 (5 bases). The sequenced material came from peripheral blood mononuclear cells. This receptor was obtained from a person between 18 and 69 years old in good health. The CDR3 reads CSAPSLAVPYNEQFF. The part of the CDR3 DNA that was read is TGCAGTGCGCCATCCCTAGCAGTACCCTACAATGAG.